The 8 T cell receptor beta chains listed next were all sequenced from one sample in a study of blood T cell repertoires in COVID-19. Assay used: immunoSEQ multiplex PCR; TCRdb lists only in-frame clones, some missing. The sample has 240,000 or so clones; about 90% are singletons. The sample consisted of PBMCs or T cells enriched from blood (not recorded which). The receptors were gathered from a woman in her forties with acute COVID-19.

The chain uses TRBV5-1 and TRBJ2-1, with 9 bases that match TRBD1. The germline gives CDR1 SGHRS, CDR2 YFSETQ. V lost 0 bases to trimming and J lost 2 bases; unmatched junction nucleotides: 3. The CDR3 totals 16 residues. DNA for the CDR3: TGCGCCAGCAGCTTGGGGGGACAGGGTCCCTACAATGAGCAGTTCTTC. It yields the protein CASSLGGQGPYNEQFF.

The chain uses TRBV2 and TRBJ2-3; 7 bases align to TRBD2. The J segment lost 2 bases and the V segment lost 7 bases, leaving 6 bases of the junction unmatched. Germline V gene data show CDR1 as SNHLY and CDR2 as FYNNEI. CDR3 length equals 14 residues. This chain's CDR3 is CASIRTRDTDTQYF. In DNA form, the CDR3 reads TGTGCCAGCATAAGGACTAGAGACACAGATACGCAGTATTTT.

This chain uses TRBV11-1 with TRBJ2-1, with a possible D match to TRBD2 (6 bases). The CDR3 covers 14 residues. The V end lost 1 base, the J end lost 5 bases, and 9 bases lay between the germline ends. CDR1 is SGHAT and CDR2 is FQDESV in the germline V gene (reference sequence). The CDR3 coding sequence is TGTGCCAGCAGCTTAGGGGGACTCAACAATGAGCAGTTCTTC. Residues: CASSLGGLNNEQFF.

The chain uses TRBV19 and TRBJ2-1; 16 bases are shared with TRBD2. The germline gives CDR1 LNHDA, CDR2 SQIVND (reference sequence). J lost 7 bases, V lost 1 base, and 13 bases had no gene match. This CDR3 spans 20 amino acids. CDR3: CASSIARGTSGRAGWNEQFF. CDR3 bases: TGTGCCAGTAGTATAGCGAGGGGGACTAGCGGGAGGGCCGGGTGGAATGAGCAGTTCTTC.

The chain recombines TRBV5-1 with TRBJ2-1; 9 bases align to TRBD1. Unmatched junction bases numbered 19, after V lost 2 bases and J lost 4 bases. The CDR3 is 20 residues long. The germline V gene encodes CDR1 SGHRS and CDR2 YFSETQ. The CDR3 nucleotides read TGCGCCAGCAGCTTTAATACAGGGGATTACAGGGACAGGGTTTACAATGAGCAGTTCTTC. Translated: CASSFNTGDYRDRVYNEQFF. Drawing the rest from reference TRBV5-1 and TRBJ2-1, the complete variable domain is KAGVTQTPRYLIKTRGQQVTLSCSPISGHRSVSWYQQTPGQGLQFLFEYFSETQRNKGNFPGRFSGRQFSNSRSEMNVSTLELGDSALYLCASSFNTGDYRDRVYNEQFFGPGTRLTVL.

This clone is a singleton in its sample. The chain links TRBV7-9 to TRBJ2-1, with TRBD1 matching over 9 bases. The CDR3 spans 16 residues. CDR1 is SEHNR, CDR2 FQNEAQ, per germline (reference sequence). After removal of 4 bases from V and 6 bases from J, the junction contained 10 bases not matched to a gene. The CDR3 region is CASSSAGTGSGNEQFF. The DNA for the CDR3 is TGTGCCAGCAGCTCCGCCGGGACAGGGTCGGGCAATGAGCAGTTCTTC.

This chain connects TRBV29-1 to TRBJ1-2, with 9 bases aligning to TRBD1. The germline V gene has CDR1 SQVTM and CDR2 ANQGSEA. Trimming at V came to 3 bases and at J to 4 bases, leaving 6 bases not matched to a gene. The CDR3 sequence is 14 residues long. CDR3 amino acids: CSVDPGQGGYGYTF. The CDR3 nucleotides read TGCAGCGTTGATCCGGGACAGGGAGGCTATGGCTACACCTTC. The complete variable domain, with remaining parts taken from reference TRBV29-1 and TRBJ1-2, reads SAVISQKPSRDICQRGTSLTIQCQVDSQVTMMFWYRQQPGQSLTLIATANQGSEATYESGFVIDKFPISRPNLTFSTLTVSNMSPEDSSIYLCSVDPGQGGYGYTFGSGTRLTVV.

This rearrangement joins TRBV19 to TRBJ2-3; 8 bases are a match to TRBD2. The CDR3 is 16 amino acids. V was pared by 9 bases and J by 2 bases, with 13 bases of the junction left unmatched. Germline V CDR1 and CDR2: LNHDA, SQIVND (reference sequence). CDR3 protein: CASSGEAGGPTDTQYF. CDR3 DNA: TGTGCCAGCTCTGGCGAGGCGGGAGGCCCCACAGATACGCAGTATTTT.